The present TCR beta chain was sequenced within a study of shared clonotypes between healthy human individuals (dated by TCRdb to 2018 to 2021). Study-wide context: The cohort included three men and a couple of women between 18 and 49 years of age. For each donor, CD4 naive and CD4 memory were each given three plates, CD8 naive was given two plates, and CD8 memory was given one plate. To increase sequencing depth and limit assay-specific biases, TCR repertoire library preparation and sequencing were carried out by different laboratories using diverse techniques. To estimate repertoire size and how much clonotypes are shared between individuals, the study performed deep sequencing of blood TCR repertoires from roughly five healthy adults. Leukapheresis yielded between about 0.85 and 9.5 billion PBMCs per donor.

Using the deep immunoSEQ assay, TCR CDR3 regions were amplified from genomic DNA by multiplex PCR. Extracted genomic DNA from each cell subset was spread evenly across all wells of several immunoSEQ 96-well plates, with each plate serving as a replicate. For sorted subsets, approximately 190 ng genomic DNA, equal to 30,000 or so T cell genomes, was loaded into each replicate PCR. Purified libraries were quantified with a Qubit 3.0 fluorometer, sized on a Bioanalyzer 2100, and re-quantified with the KAPA Library Quantification kit. Each immunoSEQ 96-well plate was sequenced on its own single-read 150-cycle Illumina NextSeq 550 flow cell. On the study's bioinformatics: The immunoSEQ output contained only junctional sequences without quality scores, so filtering could not match that applied to full-length reads. Sequences were annotated with PyIR, a Python wrapper for IgBLAST v1.9, and V/J genes and CDR3 were assigned using IMGT germline references. Reads with weak V/J assignments (E-value above 1e-6), missing CDR3, stop codons, out-of-frame junctions, or ambiguous translated residues were removed. V3J clonotypes were defined as sequences sharing an identical inferred V gene, J gene, and CDR3 amino acid sequence. To compute the percentage overlap between repertoires, the number of shared unique clonotypes was divided by the size of the smaller repertoire. Three approaches were used to assess repertoire richness: RTK rarefaction, the Chao1 estimator, and Recon v2.1 estimates of unobserved clonotypes. Generation probabilities were computed with OLGA for all TCRbeta clonotypes obtained by the gDNA method from several donors. The source is immuneACCESS, and TCRdb retained only in-frame sequences with V and J called. Part of the clones is not carried over; for the studies checked, unresolved V genes explain less than half of this, and the remainder is unexplained. Clone size and the V and J calls come from that table; the DNA yielded D and trimming. The sample includes roughly 2.5 million clones, with approximately 90% observed a single time. Of the sample, 0.13% to 0.15% is held by the ten largest clones.

Healthy HIV-negative adults with no recently reported acute infections or vaccinations were included as donors. Only Caucasian adults living in Nashville, Tennessee, USA were represented among the donors. CD4+ T cells were enriched through magnetic negative selection, after which naive cells were positively selected on CD45RA and the remaining negative fraction served as the memory subset. Blood was collected by leukapheresis, and PBMCs were isolated by Ficoll-Histopaque density gradient centrifugation and then cryopreserved in liquid nitrogen vapor phase. Purity and quantity of every magnetically sorted T cell population were checked by analytical flow cytometry. Genomic DNA was isolated from each sorted fraction and quantified by UV absorbance on a Nanodrop 2000c. Study-wide conclusions, independent of this receptor: Clonotypes shared by all four sorted-subset donors showed higher generation probabilities than non-shared clonotypes. The genetic and exposure-history diversity represented was limited by the small number of donors. When several donors were compared, the shared fraction of clonotypes was approximately 5% for naive CD4, less than 4% for naive CD8, about 2.4% for memory CD4, and around 0.37% for memory CD8. Rarefaction of sorted-subset datasets indicated incomplete sequencing despite the large sequencing depth. Sampling was limited to blood, and TCR repertoires in tissue likely differ from TCR repertoires in blood. Based on pairwise subsampling, the degree of clonotype sharing among donors was expected to be affected by sequencing depth. Naive subsets generally had larger estimated clonotype richness than memory subsets.

The CDR3 sequence holds 14 residues, the cysteine and phenylalanine included. Left in the record is the CDR3 DNA by itself, 42 bases read in frame from the first base. The germline V gene encodes CDR1 SGHAT and CDR2 FQNNGV. The V and J ends are trimmed by 5 bases and 0 bases, leaving 10 bases between them. Turning to this clone: What antigen it recognizes has not been identified. There are no base qualities to consult, and no much larger clone falls within one base.

The rearranged chain carries TRBV11-2 and TRBJ2-5; a tentative D match to TRBD1 spans 6 bases. The receptor comes from a young man in good health. Input material: naive CD4+ T cells sorted from blood. This specimen's cell subset or site label, per the study, means: CD45RA+ positively selected. The bases read TGTGCCAGCAGCCCGTGGGACAACCAAGAGACCCAGTACTTC. This encodes CASSPWDNQETQYF.